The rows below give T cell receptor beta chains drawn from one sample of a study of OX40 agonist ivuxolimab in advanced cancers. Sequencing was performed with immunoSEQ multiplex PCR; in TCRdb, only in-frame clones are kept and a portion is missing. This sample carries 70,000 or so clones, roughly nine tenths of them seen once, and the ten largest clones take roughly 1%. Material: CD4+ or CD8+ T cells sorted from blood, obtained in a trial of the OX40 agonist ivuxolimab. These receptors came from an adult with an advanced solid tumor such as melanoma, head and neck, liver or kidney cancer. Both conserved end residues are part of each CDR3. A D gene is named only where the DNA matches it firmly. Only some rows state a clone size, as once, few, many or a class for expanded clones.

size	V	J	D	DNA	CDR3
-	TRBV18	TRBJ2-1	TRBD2	TGTGCCAGCTCATCCTTCGGGGGGGATGAGCAGTTCTTC	CASSSFGGDEQFF
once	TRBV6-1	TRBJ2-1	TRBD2	TGTGCCAGCAGTGGGAGTAGCGGGGGGCTCTACAATGAGCAGTTCTTC	CASSGSSGGLYNEQFF
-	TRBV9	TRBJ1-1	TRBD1	TGTGCCAGCAGCCCGGGACAGATGAACACTGAAGCTTTCTTT	CASSPGQMNTEAFF
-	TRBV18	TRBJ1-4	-	TGTGCCAGCTCACCTACCGGGTTGGGGCCTAATGAAAAACTGTTTTTT	CASSPTGLGPNEKLFF
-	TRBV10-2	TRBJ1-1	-	TGCGCCAGCAGGGGCTTGGGGGCCACCCTTGAAGCTTTCTTT	CASRGLGATLEAFF
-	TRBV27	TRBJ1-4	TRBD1	TGTGCCAGCAGTTACAGGGGGCCCGGTGAAAAACTGTTTTTT	CASSYRGPGEKLFF
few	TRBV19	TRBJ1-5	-	TGTGCCAGTAGTCCACAGGGTAGGGGCAATCAGCCCCAGCATTTT	CASSPQGRGNQPQHF
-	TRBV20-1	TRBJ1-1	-	TGCAGTGGCCCCCTTACTGAAGCTTTCTTT	CSGPLTEAFF
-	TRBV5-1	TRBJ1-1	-	TGCGCCAGCAGCTTGCGTCGGCAGAACACTGAAGCTTTCTTT	CASSLRRQNTEAFF
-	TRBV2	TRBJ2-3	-	TGTGCCAGCAGCTCGGCGGCGGGGACGCCCGCAGATACGCAGTATTTT	CASSSAAGTPADTQYF
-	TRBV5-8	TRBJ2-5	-	TGTGCCAGCAGCCCCGAACAGGGCCGGGAGACCCAGTACTTC	CASSPEQGRETQYF
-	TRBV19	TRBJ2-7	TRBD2	TGTGCCAGTAGTATTTCTAGCGGGAGCTCCTACGAGCAGTACTTC	CASSISSGSSYEQYF
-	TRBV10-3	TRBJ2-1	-	TGTGCCATCAGTGAGTCCCGGACAAGCTACAATGAGCAGTTCTTC	CAISESRTSYNEQFF
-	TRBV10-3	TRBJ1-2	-	TGTGCCGTCAGTGGTGGGTCGAGAAACTATGGCTACACCTTC	CAVSGGSRNYGYTF
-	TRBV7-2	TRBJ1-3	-	TGTGCCAGCAGCCTTTCGGGGTTAGGAAACACCATATATTTT	CASSLSGLGNTIYF
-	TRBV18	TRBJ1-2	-	TGTGCCAGCTCACCGGGCCCGATTCCCTATGGCTACACCTTC	CASSPGPIPYGYTF
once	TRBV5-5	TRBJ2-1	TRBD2	TGTGCCAGCAGCTTGAGGCTAGCGGGCAACAATGAGCAGTTCTTC	CASSLRLAGNNEQFF
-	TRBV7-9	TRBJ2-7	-	TGTGCCAGCAGCTTAAACTCCTACGAGCAGTACTTC	CASSLNSYEQYF
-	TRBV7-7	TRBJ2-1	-	TGTGCTAGCAGCTTTGGGGGGGCCGGCTCCTACAATGAGCAGTTCTTC	CASSFGGAGSYNEQFF
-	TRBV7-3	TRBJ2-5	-	TGTGCCAGCAGTCGTGCATCGGAAGAGACCCAGTACTTC	CASSRASEETQYF
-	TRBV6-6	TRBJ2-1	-	TGTGCCAGCAGCCGAGACGGTGAGCAGTTCTTC	CASSRDGEQFF
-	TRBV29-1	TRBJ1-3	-	TGCAGCGTTGAAGATCGGGCGGCCCCGGGACGGCTCCTTGGAAACACCATATATTTT	CSVEDRAAPGRLLGNTIYF
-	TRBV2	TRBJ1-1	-	TGTGCCAGCAGACAGTTACAGACATACACTGAAGCTTTCTTT	CASRQLQTYTEAFF
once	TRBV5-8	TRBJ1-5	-	TGTGCCAGCAGCTTATCTGGGATTGGACGGAATCAGCCCCAGCATTTT	CASSLSGIGRNQPQHF
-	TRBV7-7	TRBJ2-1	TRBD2	TGTGCTAGCAGCTTCGGGGGGGATCTCAATGAGCAGTTCTTC	CASSFGGDLNEQFF
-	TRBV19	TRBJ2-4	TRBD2	TGTGCCAGTAGAACCAATAGCGGGATAGCCAAAAACATTCAGTACTTC	CASRTNSGIAKNIQYF
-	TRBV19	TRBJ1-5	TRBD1	TGTGCCAGTAGCGGAGCTCTCGGGACAGTGAATCAGCCCCAGCATTTT	CASSGALGTVNQPQHF
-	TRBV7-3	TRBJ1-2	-	TGTGCCAGCAGCCCCGACAGAGGAGAGGGCTACACCTTC	CASSPDRGEGYTF
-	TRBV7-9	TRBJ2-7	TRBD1	TGTGCCAGCAGCAGAGGACAGGCCGCCTACGAGCAGTACTTC	CASSRGQAAYEQYF
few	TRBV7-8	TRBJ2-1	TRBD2	TGTGCCAGCAGCTTACGCCGGCCGGGACTAGCGGGGGGGCATGAGCAGTTCTTC	CASSLRRPGLAGGHEQFF
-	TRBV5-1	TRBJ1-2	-	TGCGCCAGCAGCCCAGGCAGTGGGCCCACGACGGGCTACACCTTC	CASSPGSGPTTGYTF
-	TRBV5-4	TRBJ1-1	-	TGTGCCAGCAGCTTGATAAGTGAGAACACTGAAGCTTTCTTT	CASSLISENTEAFF
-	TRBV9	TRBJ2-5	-	TGTGCCAGCGCAGGGTGGGAAGAGACCCAGTACTTC	CASAGWEETQYF
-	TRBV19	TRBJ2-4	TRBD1	TGTGCCAGTAGTATAGGGGACAGGGGGCTAGCCAAAAACATTCAGTACTTC	CASSIGDRGLAKNIQYF
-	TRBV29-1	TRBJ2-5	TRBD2	TGCAGCGTTGAAGAAGCGGGGGGGAGGTGGGAGACCCAGTACTTC	CSVEEAGGRWETQYF
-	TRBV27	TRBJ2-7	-	TGTGCCAGCAGTTTGTTACAGGGCATGTACGAGCAGTACTTC	CASSLLQGMYEQYF
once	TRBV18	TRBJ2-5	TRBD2	TGTGCCAGCTCTCCGGCGGGGGGACAACAAGAGACCCAGTACTTC	CASSPAGGQQETQYF
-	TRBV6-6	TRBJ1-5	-	TGTGCCAGCAGTCAGGCAGGGAGGTCCCAGCCCCAGCATTTT	CASSQAGRSQPQHF
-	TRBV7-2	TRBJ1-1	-	TGTGCCAGCAGTCCCTCGCAGGGGTTGTTCACTGAAGCTTTCTTT	CASSPSQGLFTEAFF
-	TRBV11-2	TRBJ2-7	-	TGTGCCAGCAGCGCATCGATAGACAATTTACGAGAGCAGTACTTC	CASSASIDNLREQYF
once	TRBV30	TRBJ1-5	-	TGTGCCTGGAGTGTGGGGGCCGATCAGCCCCAGCATTTT	CAWSVGADQPQHF
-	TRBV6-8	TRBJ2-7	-	TGTGCCAGCAGTTACCGGCCAGGGAGAGACTACGAGCAGTACTTC	CASSYRPGRDYEQYF
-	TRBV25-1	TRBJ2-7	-	TGTGCCAGCAGTGATAACGGATACGAACAGTACTTC	CASSDNGYEQYF
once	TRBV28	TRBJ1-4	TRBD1	TGTGCCAGCAGTTCTTTCGGACAGGGGCCTGAAAAACTGTTTTTT	CASSSFGQGPEKLFF
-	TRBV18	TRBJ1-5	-	TGTGCCAGCTCACCACTGGGTTCCGGCAATCAGCCCCAGCATTTT	CASSPLGSGNQPQHF
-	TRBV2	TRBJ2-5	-	TGTGCCAGCAGTGAAGACCGGGAAGAGACCCAGTACTTC	CASSEDREETQYF
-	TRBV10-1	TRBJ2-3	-	TGCGCCAGCAGCCCGGGGGGCCTAGACAGCACAGATACGCAGTATTTT	CASSPGGLDSTDTQYF
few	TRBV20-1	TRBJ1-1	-	TGCAGTGCAAACAAGAACACTGAAGCTTTCTTT	CSANKNTEAFF
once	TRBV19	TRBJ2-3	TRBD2	TGTGCCAGTAGAACTAGCGGAGGGCATACGCAGTATTTT	CASRTSGGHTQYF
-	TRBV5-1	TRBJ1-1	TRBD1	TGCGCCAGCAGCACGGACAGGGGGGCGCGCACTGAAGCTTTCTTT	CASSTDRGARTEAFF